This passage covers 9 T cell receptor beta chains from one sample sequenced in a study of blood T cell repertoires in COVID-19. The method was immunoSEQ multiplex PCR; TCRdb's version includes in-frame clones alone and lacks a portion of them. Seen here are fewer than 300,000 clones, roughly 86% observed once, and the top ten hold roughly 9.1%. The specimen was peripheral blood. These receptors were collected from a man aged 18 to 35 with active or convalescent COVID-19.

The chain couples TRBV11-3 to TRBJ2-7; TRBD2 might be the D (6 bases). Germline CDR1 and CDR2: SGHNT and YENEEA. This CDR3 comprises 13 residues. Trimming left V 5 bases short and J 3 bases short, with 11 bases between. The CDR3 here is CASSPGLHYEQYF. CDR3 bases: TGTGCCAGCAGCCCTGGACTACACTACGAGCAGTACTTC. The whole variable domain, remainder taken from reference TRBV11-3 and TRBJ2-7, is EAGVVQSPRYKIIEKKQPVAFWCNPISGHNTLYWYLQNLGQGPELLIRYENEEAVDDSQLPKDRFSAERLKGVDSTLKIQPAELGDSAVYLCASSPGLHYEQYFGPGTRLTVT.

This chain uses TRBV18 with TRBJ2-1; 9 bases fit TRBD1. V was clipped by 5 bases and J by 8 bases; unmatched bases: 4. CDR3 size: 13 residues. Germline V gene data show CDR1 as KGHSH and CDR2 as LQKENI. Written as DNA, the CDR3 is TGTGCCAGCTCAACCGGGACAGGGTATGAGCAGTTCTTC. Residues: CASSTGTGYEQFF. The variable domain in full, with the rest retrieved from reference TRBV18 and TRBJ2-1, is NAGVMQNPRHLVRRRGQEARLRCSPMKGHSHVYWYRQLPEEGLKFMVYLQKENIIDESGMPKERFSAEFPKEGPSILRIQQVVRGDSAAYFCASSTGTGYEQFFGPGTRLTVL.

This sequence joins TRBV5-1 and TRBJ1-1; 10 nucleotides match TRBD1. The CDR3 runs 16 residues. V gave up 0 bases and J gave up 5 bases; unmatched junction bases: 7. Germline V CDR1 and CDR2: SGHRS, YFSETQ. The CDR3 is CASSLGQGAGFTEAFF. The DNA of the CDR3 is TGCGCCAGCAGCTTGGGACAGGGGGCTGGTTTTACTGAAGCTTTCTTT.

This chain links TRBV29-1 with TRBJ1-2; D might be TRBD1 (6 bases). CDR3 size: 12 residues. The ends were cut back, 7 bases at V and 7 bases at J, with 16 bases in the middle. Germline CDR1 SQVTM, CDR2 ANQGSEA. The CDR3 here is CSAGAGAAGYTF. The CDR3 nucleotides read TGCAGCGCGGGGGCAGGGGCGGCTGGCTACACCTTC.

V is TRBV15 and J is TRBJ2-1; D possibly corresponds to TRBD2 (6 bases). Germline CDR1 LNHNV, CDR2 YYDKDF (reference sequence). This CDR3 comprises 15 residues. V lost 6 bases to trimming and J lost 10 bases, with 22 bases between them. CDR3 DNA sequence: TGTGCCACCAGGGCGGAGGGGTCCCGTACGGGAGAGCAGTTCTTC. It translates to CATRAEGSRTGEQFF.

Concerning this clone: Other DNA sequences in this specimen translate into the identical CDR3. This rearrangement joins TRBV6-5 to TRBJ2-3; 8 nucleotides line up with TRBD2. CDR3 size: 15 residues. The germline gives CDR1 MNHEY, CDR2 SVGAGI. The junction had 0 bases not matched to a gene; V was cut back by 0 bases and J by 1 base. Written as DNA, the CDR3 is TGTGCCAGCAGTTACTCGCGGGGGGGCACAGATACGCAGTATTTT. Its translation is CASSYSRGGTDTQYF.

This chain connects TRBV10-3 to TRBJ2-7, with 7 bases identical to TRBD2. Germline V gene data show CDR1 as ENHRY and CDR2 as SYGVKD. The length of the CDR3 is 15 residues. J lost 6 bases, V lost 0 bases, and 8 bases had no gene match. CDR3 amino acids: CAISESWAGAGEQYF. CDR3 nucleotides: TGTGCCATCAGTGAGTCTTGGGCGGGAGCTGGCGAGCAGTACTTC.

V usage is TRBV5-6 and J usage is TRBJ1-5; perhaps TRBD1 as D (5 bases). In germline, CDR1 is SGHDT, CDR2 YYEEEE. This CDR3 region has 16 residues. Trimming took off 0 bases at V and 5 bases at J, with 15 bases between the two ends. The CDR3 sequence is CASSLAARVVDQPQHF. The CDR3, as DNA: TGTGCCAGCAGCTTGGCGGCCAGGGTCGTGGATCAGCCCCAGCATTTT.

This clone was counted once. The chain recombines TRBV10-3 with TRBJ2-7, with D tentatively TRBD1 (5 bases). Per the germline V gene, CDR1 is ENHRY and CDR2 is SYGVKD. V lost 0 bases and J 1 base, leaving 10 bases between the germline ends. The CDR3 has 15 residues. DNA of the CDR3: TGTGCCATCAGTGAGTCGGGGCAGAGTTCCTACGAGCAGTACTTC. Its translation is CAISESGQSSYEQYF.